The next 14 T cell receptor beta chains were all read from a single sample in a study of T cell clonotyping in hematopoietic cell transplantation. Libraries were prepared by immunoSEQ multiplex PCR; TCRdb keeps only in-frame clonotypes and omits some of them. The table has 1,500 or so clones, approximately 80% seen once. Sequenced here: PBMCs, sampled 30 days after allogeneic stem cell transplant. These receptors came from a male patient aged 25 to 39 who had an allogeneic stem cell transplant, so T cells may come from the graft donor. Some clones in this sample may be carry-over from other donors' samples.

Here the CDR3 reads CASSLDRGGRAYNEQFF. The CDR3 nucleotides are TGTGCCAGCAGCTTAGATCGAGGGGGGAGGGCCTACAATGAGCAGTTCTTC. The chain recombines TRBV11-2 with TRBJ2-1; TRBD2 is a possible D gene (7 bases). CDR1 and CDR2 from the germline V gene are SGHAT and FQNNGV. The ends were cut back, 0 bases at V and 2 bases at J, with 14 bases in the middle. The CDR3 is 17 amino acids.

The V call is TRBV5-6, the J call TRBJ2-1; D remains unclear. CDR1 and CDR2 (germline): SGHDT, YYEEEE. Between the trimmed V and J ends, which lost 4 bases and 3 bases, there was a span of 11 bases. CDR3 length: 14 residues. The CDR3 sequence: CASSRRTIYNEQFF. In DNA, the CDR3 is TGTGCCAGCAGCCGACGGACCATCTACAATGAGCAGTTCTTC. The full variable domain, in which reference TRBV5-6 and TRBJ2-1 provide the parts outside the CDR3, is DAGVTQSPTHLIKTRGQQVTLRCSPKSGHDTVSWYQQALGQGPQFIFQYYEEEERQRGNFPDRFSGHQFPNYSSELNVNALLLGDSALYLCASSRRTIYNEQFFGPGTRLTVL.

This rearrangement joins TRBV6-5 to TRBJ1-1, with TRBD1 as a possible D gene (5 bases). Trimming shortened V by 4 bases and J by 6 bases, and 15 bases separated the two germline ends. This CDR3 region has 14 residues. Germline loops: CDR1 MNHEY, CDR2 SVGAGI. CDR3: CASSLVGVGAEAFF. The CDR3 DNA reads TGTGCCAGCAGTTTGGTGGGGGTAGGGGCTGAAGCTTTCTTT.

The rearrangement links TRBV19 to TRBJ1-2, with D possibly being TRBD1 (5 bases). The germline gives CDR1 LNHDA, CDR2 SQIVND (reference sequence). Trimming stripped 3 bases from V and 0 bases from J, with 14 bases between. The CDR3 runs to 16 residues. CDR3 DNA sequence: TGTGCCAGTAGTATCCCTAGGCCGACAGCTAACTATGGCTACACCTTC. Its translation: CASSIPRPTANYGYTF.

The genes are TRBV7-9 and TRBJ1-3; unclear D gene. V was trimmed by 7 bases and J by 4 bases, leaving 5 bases between them. The germline CDR1 and CDR2 sequences are SEHNR and FQNEAQ (reference sequence). The CDR3 sequence is 11 residues long. Here the CDR3 reads CASTPGNTIYF. DNA for the CDR3: TGTGCCAGCACCCCCGGAAACACCATATATTTT. The whole variable domain, remainder taken from reference TRBV7-9 and TRBJ1-3, is DTGVSQNPRHKITKRGQNVTFRCDPISEHNRLYWYRQTLGQGPEFLTYFQNEAQLEKSRLLSDRFSAERPKGSFSTLEIQRTEQGDSAMYLCASTPGNTIYFGEGSWLTVV.

V is TRBV19 and J is TRBJ2-7, with D possibly being TRBD2 (6 bases). Germline V lookup: CDR1 LNHDA, CDR2 SQIVND (reference sequence). The ends were cut back, 3 bases at V and 6 bases at J, with 12 bases in the middle. This CDR3 is built from 13 residues. The CDR3 sequence is CASSIIFGGEQYF. CDR3 bases: TGTGCCAGTAGTATTATCTTCGGGGGCGAGCAGTACTTC.

A few counts support this clone. At the DNA level, this CDR3 is encoded by other sequences in the same sample as well. This chain joins TRBV5-1 and TRBJ2-2; 7 positions agree with TRBD1. The CDR3 length is 15 residues. Trimming took 7 bases from V and 1 from J; bases not matched to a gene: 7. Germline-derived CDR1 and CDR2 are SGHRS and YFSETQ. Here the CDR3 DNA reads TGCGCCAGCCGACTCGCAGGGGGGAACACCGGGGAGCTGTTTTTT. As protein: CASRLAGGNTGELFF.

Only a few counts were recorded for this clone. The gene calls are TRBV7-3 and TRBJ2-2, with TRBD2 matching 8 bases. The germline V gene encodes CDR1 SGHTA and CDR2 FQGTGA. The CDR3 consists of 16 residues. The ends lost 7 bases at V and 5 bases at J; junction bases unmatched: 12. CDR3 nucleotide sequence: TGTGCCAGCACCCAAGGGGCTCGCGGGAGGACCGGGGAGCTGTTTTTT. The encoded protein is CASTQGARGRTGELFF.

The chain has TRBV15 and TRBJ2-5; 7 nucleotides align to TRBD1. The V segment lost 3 bases and the J segment 5 bases; nucleotides outside the gene matches: 6. The CDR3 has 14 amino acids. CDR1 is LNHNV and CDR2 is YYDKDF in the germline V gene (reference sequence). CDR3 in amino acids: CATSRTGRWETQYF. The CDR3 DNA follows: TGTGCCACCAGCAGGACAGGGAGATGGGAGACCCAGTACTTC. The full variable domain, its missing parts supplied by reference TRBV15 and TRBJ2-5, is DAMVIQNPRYQVTQFGKPVTLSCSQTLNHNVMYWYQQKSSQAPKLLFHYYDKDFNNEADTPDNFQSRRPNTSFCFLDIRSPGLGDTAMYLCATSRTGRWETQYFGPGTRLLVL.

V is TRBV7-8 and J is TRBJ1-1, with a possible D match to TRBD1 (5 bases). Trimming shortened V by 1 base and J by 7 bases, and 16 bases separated the two germline ends. Germline V CDR1 and CDR2: SGHVS, FQNEAQ. The CDR3 spans 15 residues. CDR3 in DNA: TGTGCCAGCAGCTTAGACCCTCGGAGTGACAGTGAAGCTTTCTTT. Translation: CASSLDPRSDSEAFF.

V gene TRBV13 combines with J gene TRBJ2-1; D possibly corresponds to TRBD1 (6 bases). Trimming took 5 bases from V and 2 from J, leaving 10 bases between them. There are 14 residues in the CDR3. Germline CDR1 PRHDT, CDR2 FYEKMQ (reference sequence). In DNA, the CDR3 is TGTGCCAGCAGCCGGTGGGACACCTACAATGAGCAGTTCTTC. Translated: CASSRWDTYNEQFF. The full variable domain, in which reference TRBV13 and TRBJ2-1 provide the parts outside the CDR3, is AAGVIQSPRHLIKEKRETATLKCYPIPRHDTVYWYQQGPGQDPQFLISFYEKMQSDKGSIPDRFSAQQFSDYHSELNMSSLELGDSALYFCASSRWDTYNEQFFGPGTRLTVL.

This clone occurred once. The chain carries TRBV5-6 and TRBJ1-1; D gene uncertain. CDR1 is SGHDT, CDR2 YYEEEE, per germline. V shed 3 bases and J shed 7 bases, with 13 bases lying between them. The CDR3 loop spans 13 amino acids. The CDR3 protein is CASSSWPLREAFF. In nucleotides, the CDR3 is TGTGCCAGCAGCTCCTGGCCCCTCCGTGAAGCTTTCTTT.

The chain joins TRBV20-1 to TRBJ1-2; a weak D match, TRBD1 (5 bases). There are 11 residues in the CDR3. Germline-derived CDR1 and CDR2 are DFQATT and SNEGSKA (reference sequence). Trimming removed 5 bases at V and 4 bases at J, with 8 bases between. The CDR3 loop reads CSAYGAYGYTF. CDR3 DNA sequence: TGCAGTGCTTACGGGGCCTATGGCTACACCTTC.

This chain links TRBV5-4 with TRBJ2-3, with 7 bases aligning to TRBD2. This CDR3 has 15 residues. Per germline, CDR1 SGHNT and CDR2 YYREEE (reference sequence). V lost 1 base to trimming and J lost 1 base; unmatched junction nucleotides: 3. The CDR3 DNA sequence: TGTGCCAGCAGCTTGCAGCGGGGCTGCACAGATACGCAGTATTTT. Protein product: CASSLQRGCTDTQYF.